The clone carrying this T cell receptor (beta chain) has at least ten counts. Its antigen is unknown. Germline-derived CDR1 and CDR2 are ENHRY and SYGVKD. Deletions cut 2 bases from V and 3 bases from J, with 4 bases between. This CDR3 spans 12 amino acids. The data stem from a study of T cells in Graves' hyperthyroidism and ophthalmopathy. Study results and caveats: Expanded thyroid clonotypes (above 0.001) were mostly also found in blood.

It was RNA transcripts that yielded the amplified TCR beta CDR3 regions. Initially, a first-round RT-PCR of the TCR CDR3 employed the HTBI primer set. TCRdb processed the multiplex PCR reads anew with MiXCR; each CDR3 protein has one entry. This table has 500,000 to 550,000 distinct CDR3 sequences, roughly 20% appearing once. This chain links TRBV10-3 with TRBJ1-1; the D is unclear. This TCR was sampled from a man younger than 35 with Graves' hyperthyroidism. The sequencing sample was made of blood. The chain's CDR3 is CAISEGDTEAFF. The DNA for the CDR3 is TGTGCCATCAGTGAGGGAGACACTGAAGCTTTCTTT.